These 21 T cell receptor beta chains came from one sample sequenced in a study of control samples from healthy donors and cancer patients. Measured with immunoSEQ multiplex PCR; TCRdb has only the in-frame clones, and not every one. Here the sample spans about 120,000 clones, 89% being singletons. The sample was blood. The source of these receptors is a man aged 50-60 years in good health.

This chain joins TRBV4-3 and TRBJ2-2; 8 nucleotides align to TRBD2. V lost 1 base and J lost 4; bases outside the gene matches: 11. The CDR3 is made up of 18 amino acids. The germline V gene has CDR1 LGHNA and CDR2 YSLEER. CDR3 in DNA: TGCGCCAGCAGCCAAGGAGGGGGGAGACTAGCGTTCACCGGGGAGCTGTTTTTT. Amino acids: CASSQGGGRLAFTGELFF.

The chain links TRBV2 to TRBJ1-4, with TRBD1 matching 10 bases. The CDR3 is 17 amino acids. Germline V CDR1 and CDR2: SNHLY, FYNNEI. V was clipped by 6 bases and J by 6 bases; unmatched bases: 13. The CDR3 sequence: CASRRTGGGIKDEKLFF. Here the CDR3 DNA reads TGTGCCAGCAGGAGGACAGGGGGAGGAATAAAGGATGAAAAACTGTTTTTT.

This chain connects TRBV2 to TRBJ1-1; perhaps TRBD1 as D (5 bases). Trimming stripped 4 bases from V and 5 bases from J, with 8 bases between. Per germline, CDR1 SNHLY and CDR2 FYNNEI. The CDR3 has 12 amino acids. The CDR3 sequence is CASSGTSTEAFF. The CDR3 DNA reads as TGTGCCAGCAGTGGGACATCGACTGAAGCTTTCTTT.

The V call is TRBV2, the J call TRBJ2-1; the D is unclear. The CDR3 totals 12 residues. Looked up from germline, CDR1 is SNHLY and CDR2 is FYNNEI. V was cut by 6 bases and J by 0 bases, with 3 bases left in between. Written as DNA, the CDR3 is TGTGCCAGCAGGTCCTCCTACAATGAGCAGTTCTTC. This codes for CASRSSYNEQFF.

This clone was counted only a few times. The chain links TRBV6-1 to TRBJ1-2; D might be TRBD1 (5 bases). CDR1 MNHNS and CDR2 SASEGT come from the germline V gene. V was cut by 2 bases and J by 6 bases, with 10 bases left in between. This CDR3 contains 13 residues. CDR3 region: CASSEMGVDGYTF. The CDR3 DNA is TGTGCCAGCAGTGAAATGGGGGTGGATGGCTACACCTTC.

The rearrangement links TRBV19 to TRBJ1-1; TRBD1 is a possible D gene (6 bases). The CDR3 covers 17 residues. The germline V gene encodes CDR1 LNHDA and CDR2 SQIVND (reference sequence). The germline V and J ends were trimmed by 0 bases and 3 bases, with 17 bases remaining between them. The CDR3 DNA follows: TGTGCCAGTAGTATAGAGGTCCACGGGGGCAAGGACACTGAAGCTTTCTTT. This translates into CASSIEVHGGKDTEAFF. Filled out from reference TRBV19 and TRBJ1-1, the complete variable domain reads DGGITQSPKYLFRKEGQNVTLSCEQNLNHDAMYWYRQDPGQGLRLIYYSQIVNDFQKGDIAEGYSVSREKKESFPLTVTSAQKNPTAFYLCASSIEVHGGKDTEAFFGQGTRLTVV.

The J gene is TRBJ2-5, the V gene TRBV7-2; 8 bases line up with TRBD2. This CDR3 region has 13 residues. Germline loops: CDR1 SGHTA, CDR2 FQGNSA. J gave up 3 bases and V 4 bases, and 1 base lay outside the gene matches. The CDR3 sequence is CASSYSGEETQYF. As DNA, the CDR3 is TGTGCCAGCAGCTATAGCGGGGAAGAGACCCAGTACTTC.

V is TRBV27 and J is TRBJ1-5; unclear D gene. Between the trimmed V and J ends, which lost 6 bases and 5 bases, there was a span of 17 bases. The CDR3 runs 15 residues. Germline CDR1 reads MNHEY; CDR2 reads SMNVEV (reference sequence). CDR3 sequence reads: CASSPLLTPDQPQHF. The CDR3 DNA follows: TGTGCCAGCAGCCCCTTACTAACACCAGATCAGCCCCAGCATTTT.

This rearrangement joins TRBV4-3 to TRBJ2-5; 9 bases line up with TRBD2. The germline CDR1 and CDR2 sequences are LGHNA and YSLEER. The CDR3 consists of 15 residues. With 0 bases clipped from V and 5 bases from J, the junction kept 4 bases outside the gene matches. The CDR3 DNA reads TGCGCCAGCAGCCAAGATCTAGCGGGGTTGGAGACCCAGTACTTC. Amino acids: CASSQDLAGLETQYF.

V is TRBV19 and J is TRBJ1-1; the match to TRBD1 covers 7 bases. The ends lost 2 bases at V and 1 base at J; junction bases unmatched: 7. The CDR3 consists of 16 residues. The germline V gene has CDR1 LNHDA and CDR2 SQIVND (reference sequence). Here the CDR3 reads CASSILGGERNTEAFF. In nucleotides, the CDR3 is TGTGCCAGTAGTATATTAGGGGGCGAGAGGAACACTGAAGCTTTCTTT.

This chain connects TRBV20-1 to TRBJ1-1; a weak D match, TRBD1 (6 bases). V dropped 3 bases and J dropped 0 bases, with 8 bases sitting between them. Germline CDR1 reads DFQATT; CDR2 reads SNEGSKA (reference sequence). The CDR3 contains 13 residues. CDR3 sequence reads: CSASQGMNTEAFF. In DNA form, the CDR3 reads TGCAGTGCTAGTCAGGGGATGAACACTGAAGCTTTCTTT.

The chain recombines TRBV7-2 with TRBJ2-7, with 14 nucleotides matching TRBD2. CDR1 is SGHTA, CDR2 FQGNSA, per germline. V lost 5 bases and J lost 0; bases outside the gene matches: 9. The CDR3 is made up of 18 amino acids. CDR3 in amino acids: CASSTTSGGALSSYEQYF. The DNA of the CDR3 is TGTGCCAGCAGCACGACTAGCGGGGGGGCCCTCAGCTCCTACGAGCAGTACTTC.

The CDR3 DNA reads TGTGCCAGCAGCGCCCGGGACAGTCTTAACTATGGCTACACCTTC. Amino acids: CASSARDSLNYGYTF. The chain employs TRBV9 and TRBJ1-2, with 7 bases lining up with TRBD1. The CDR3 is made up of 15 amino acids. The V segment lost 3 bases and the J segment 1 base; nucleotides outside the gene matches: 6. CDR1 SGDLS and CDR2 YYNGEE come from the germline V gene.

V and J are TRBV5-4 and TRBJ1-3; 8 nucleotides align to TRBD1. CDR1 SGHNT and CDR2 YYREEE come from the germline V gene (reference sequence). Germline trimming cut 0 bases from V and 1 base from J; bases unmatched to any gene: 3. CDR3 length: 16 amino acids. Here the CDR3 DNA reads TGTGCCAGCAGCTTGGCAGGGGGCGGTTCTGGAAACACCATATATTTT. It translates to CASSLAGGGSGNTIYF.

This clone is a singleton in its sample. The chain combines TRBV30 with TRBJ1-5; tentatively, D is TRBD1 (6 bases). This CDR3 has 18 amino acids. Trimming pared 0 bases from V and 5 bases from J, leaving 23 bases between. The germline V gene has CDR1 GTSNPN and CDR2 SVGIG (reference sequence). This chain's CDR3 is CAWSVKLNGAGVHQPQHF. In DNA form, the CDR3 reads TGTGCCTGGAGTGTAAAACTGAACGGGGCAGGGGTACATCAGCCCCAGCATTTT. Full variable domain (missing parts from reference TRBV30 and TRBJ1-5): SQTIHQWPATLVQPVGSPLSLECTVEGTSNPNLYWYRQAAGRGLQLLFYSVGIGQISSEVPQNLSASRPQDRQFILSSKKLLLSDSGFYLCAWSVKLNGAGVHQPQHFGDGTRLSIL.

The chain links TRBV19 to TRBJ2-3, with unresolved D. The V end lost 3 bases, the J end lost 0 bases, and 10 bases lay between the germline ends. CDR1 is LNHDA, CDR2 SQIVND, per germline (reference sequence). The CDR3 is made up of 15 amino acids. The DNA of the CDR3 is TGTGCCAGTAGTATCCCTCCTAGTAGCACAGATACGCAGTATTTT. As protein: CASSIPPSSTDTQYF.

The chain has TRBV6-1 and TRBJ2-5; 14 nucleotides line up with TRBD2. Trimming cost V 2 bases and J 0 bases; bases outside gene matches: 11. The CDR3 consists of 20 residues. Per the germline V gene, CDR1 is MNHNS and CDR2 is SASEGT. The CDR3 sequence is CASSESGGTSGGSYQETQYF. The DNA of the CDR3 is TGTGCCAGCAGTGAATCCGGGGGGACTAGCGGGGGATCGTACCAAGAGACCCAGTACTTC.

The chain joins TRBV2 to TRBJ1-2; 11 bases match TRBD1. Unmatched junction bases numbered 1, after V lost 5 bases and J lost 2 bases. Germline loops: CDR1 SNHLY, CDR2 FYNNEI. The length of the CDR3 is 14 residues. In DNA, the CDR3 is TGTGCCAGCAGTCGGGACAGGGGGAACTATGGCTACACCTTC. This codes for CASSRDRGNYGYTF.

The V call is TRBV7-2, the J call TRBJ2-3; D is unclear. The V end lost 2 bases, the J end lost 2 bases, and 8 bases lay between the germline ends. The CDR3 consists of 14 residues. CDR1 and CDR2 (germline): SGHTA, FQGNSA. CDR3 sequence: CASSLILPTDTQYF. The CDR3, as DNA: TGTGCCAGCAGCTTAATCCTACCCACAGATACGCAGTATTTT.

Only a few counts were recorded for this clone. The gene calls are TRBV4-1 and TRBJ1-2; TRBD1 might be the D (5 bases). The CDR3 is 17 residues long. V was cut by 3 bases and J by 2 bases, with 19 bases left in between. Germline CDR1 is MGHRA and CDR2 is YSYEKL. The CDR3 coding sequence is TGCGCCAGCAGCCACATCAGGGAAGGTGTCGTAAACTATGGCTACACCTTC. Encoded protein: CASSHIREGVVNYGYTF.

The rearrangement links TRBV7-7 to TRBJ2-2; D call uncertain. The CDR3 runs to 15 residues. Trimming took off 5 bases at V and 0 bases at J, with 10 bases between the two ends. From germline, CDR1 is SSHAT and CDR2 FNYEAQ (reference sequence). The DNA for the CDR3 is TGTGCCAGCAGCCCAAGCTGGTCGAACACCGGGGAGCTGTTTTTT. Its protein product is CASSPSWSNTGELFF.